These 28 T cell receptor beta chains originate from one sample sequenced in a study of cytomegalovirus exposure and HLA in healthy donors. PCR involved 60 Vbeta and 13 Jbeta primers. Here immunoSEQ multiplex PCR was the method, and the copy in TCRdb shows in-frame clones only, minus some. The table records 150,000 to 200,000 clones, roughly 80% of them present only once. Sequenced sample: PBMCs. The receptors shown here come from a man between 18 and 35 years old in good health and CMV-seronegative.

The chain uses TRBV29-1 and TRBJ2-3; 11 nucleotides line up with TRBD2. Germline assignment: CDR1 SQVTM and CDR2 ANQGSEA. The CDR3 is made up of 14 amino acids. The junction had 5 bases not matched to a gene; V was cut back by 5 bases and J by 4 bases. The CDR3 is CSVISGGAADTQYF. CDR3 nucleotide sequence: TGCAGCGTTATTAGCGGGGGGGCTGCAGATACGCAGTATTTT.

The chain uses TRBV7-9 and TRBJ2-7, with D perhaps matching TRBD1 (6 bases). There are 15 residues in the CDR3. V lost 1 base and J lost 3, with 13 bases in between. In germline, CDR1 is SEHNR, CDR2 FQNEAQ (reference sequence). The CDR3 protein is CASSLEAGVIYEQYF. The CDR3 DNA follows: TGTGCCAGCAGCTTAGAAGCAGGGGTGATCTACGAGCAGTACTTC. The full variable domain, completed using reference TRBV7-9 and TRBJ2-7, is DTGVSQNPRHKITKRGQNVTFRCDPISEHNRLYWYRQTLGQGPEFLTYFQNEAQLEKSRLLSDRFSAERPKGSFSTLEIQRTEQGDSAMYLCASSLEAGVIYEQYFGPGTRLTVT.

The V and J genes are TRBV7-9 and TRBJ1-1, with TRBD1 matching over 7 bases. V lost 4 bases and J lost 4; bases outside the gene matches: 3. The CDR3 consists of 13 residues. Germline V lookup: CDR1 SEHNR, CDR2 FQNEAQ (reference sequence). For the CDR3, the DNA is TGTGCCAGCAGCTCGGGACAGATCACTGAAGCTTTCTTT. Protein: CASSSGQITEAFF.

This CDR3 reads CARSFLGTGVGEKLFF. The CDR3 coding sequence is TGTGCCAGAAGCTTCCTCGGGACAGGGGTAGGCGAAAAACTGTTTTTT. The chain has TRBV5-3 and TRBJ1-4, with 10 bases matching TRBD1. TRBV5-3 is assigned to the ORF class and has an uncertain function. The trim removed 2 bases at V and 8 bases at J, leaving 9 bases unmatched. The CDR3 is 16 residues long.

V and J are TRBV5-5 and TRBJ2-5; possible D gene TRBD1, 5 bases. The germline gives CDR1 SGHKS, CDR2 YYEKEE (reference sequence). There are 13 residues in the CDR3. V was cut by 0 bases and J by 3 bases, with 6 bases left in between. CDR3 in amino acids: CASSLGQKETQYF. Written as DNA, the CDR3 is TGTGCCAGCAGCTTGGGACAGAAAGAGACCCAGTACTTC.

The gene calls are TRBV28 and TRBJ2-1; TRBD2 is a possible D gene (6 bases). The V gene lost 1 base and the J gene lost 9 bases, with 19 bases spanning the gap. Germline CDR1 and CDR2: MDHEN and SYDVKM. The CDR3 extends over 16 amino acids. The CDR3 sequence is CASSLSGDRLYGEQFF. The DNA of the CDR3 is TGTGCCAGCAGTTTATCGGGAGACCGGTTGTACGGTGAGCAGTTCTTC.

This chain connects TRBV7-2 to TRBJ2-1; TRBD1 aligns across 7 bases. The V gene's germline CDR1 is SGHTA and CDR2 FQGNSA. The CDR3 length is 15 residues. With V trimmed by 7 bases and J by 1 base, 7 bases remained unmatched. The CDR3 protein is CASTGQASSYNEQFF. The CDR3 nucleotides read TGTGCCAGCACCGGACAGGCCTCTTCCTACAATGAGCAGTTCTTC.

The chain recombines TRBV28 with TRBJ2-2; 9 nucleotides align to TRBD2. Germline CDR1 MDHEN, CDR2 SYDVKM. The CDR3 totals 14 residues. Trimming removed 6 bases from V and 3 bases from J; junction bases left unmatched: 2. CDR3 coding DNA: TGTGCCAGCAGAGCGGGAGGCGACACCGGGGAGCTGTTTTTT. Its translation is CASRAGGDTGELFF.

The rearrangement joins TRBV4-3 to TRBJ2-3, with 14 positions matching TRBD2. The CDR3 has 21 residues. V was clipped by 0 bases and J by 6 bases; unmatched bases: 17. Germline V lookup: CDR1 LGHNA, CDR2 YSLEER. This CDR3 reads CASSQEGGGGTSGSPKDTQYF. DNA for the CDR3: TGCGCCAGCAGCCAAGAAGGAGGTGGGGGGACTAGCGGGAGTCCGAAGGATACGCAGTATTTT.

The chain recombines TRBV4-1 with TRBJ2-7; the match to TRBD1 covers 10 bases. J was trimmed by 3 bases and V by 4 bases; bases with no gene match: 3. This CDR3 has 14 amino acids. In germline, CDR1 is MGHRA, CDR2 YSYEKL. The CDR3 DNA reads as TGCGCCAGCAGCCTTCGGACAGGGGGCTACGAGCAGTACTTC. Translating it yields CASSLRTGGYEQYF.

The chain recombines TRBV15 with TRBJ2-7, with a tentative D call TRBD2 (5 bases). Trimming took off 4 bases at V and 1 base at J, with 11 bases between the two ends. The germline V gene encodes CDR1 LNHNV and CDR2 YYDKDF (reference sequence). CDR3 length equals 14 residues. The CDR3 DNA reads TGTGCCACCAGCACCAGAGCGGAGTCCTACGAGCAGTACTTC. It specifies CATSTRAESYEQYF. The full variable domain, with the rest looked up from reference TRBV15 and TRBJ2-7, is DAMVIQNPRYQVTQFGKPVTLSCSQTLNHNVMYWYQQKSSQAPKLLFHYYDKDFNNEADTPDNFQSRRPNTSFCFLDIRSPGLGDTAMYLCATSTRAESYEQYFGPGTRLTVT.

The chain carries TRBV11-2 and TRBJ2-2; 8 positions match TRBD2. V trimming: 4 bases; J trimming: 0 bases; junction bases outside the gene matches: 10. CDR3 length equals 18 residues. CDR1 and CDR2 (germline): SGHAT, FQNNGV. CDR3 sequence reads: CASSSRGRTSSNTGELFF. CDR3 in DNA: TGTGCCAGCAGCTCCCGGGGTCGGACTAGCTCGAACACCGGGGAGCTGTTTTTT.

This clone was recorded once. V is TRBV2 and J is TRBJ2-4; 7 nucleotides align to TRBD2. CDR3 length: 15 amino acids. Germline trimming cut 10 bases from V and 5 bases from J; bases unmatched to any gene: 14. Germline V gene data show CDR1 as SNHLY and CDR2 as FYNNEI. The CDR3 DNA reads as TGTGCCACCGATGGGAGGGGCTTTCGCCAAAACATTCAGTACTTC. Its protein product is CATDGRGFRQNIQYF.

The chain couples TRBV7-9 to TRBJ2-3; D perhaps matches TRBD2 (6 bases). The germline V gene has CDR1 SEHNR and CDR2 FQNEAQ (reference sequence). Trimming pared 11 bases from V and 6 bases from J, leaving 21 bases between. The CDR3 runs to 14 residues. In DNA, the CDR3 is TGTGCCGGAGGGACTGAGATTTTGGCGGATACGCAGTATTTT. It translates to CAGGTEILADTQYF.

The V and J genes are TRBV6-5 and TRBJ2-3, with D perhaps TRBD2 (7 bases). The CDR3 extends over 15 amino acids. Between the trimmed V and J ends, which lost 6 bases and 4 bases, there was a span of 17 bases. Germline lookup yields CDR1 MNHEY and CDR2 SVGAGI. The CDR3 here is CASRDAGAVSDTQYF. The CDR3 coding sequence is TGTGCCAGCAGAGACGCGGGGGCAGTTTCAGATACGCAGTATTTT.

This chain links TRBV5-1 with TRBJ2-2, with 7 bases aligning to TRBD1. V gave up 2 bases and J gave up 6 bases; unmatched junction bases: 16. This CDR3 comprises 18 residues. Germline CDR1 reads SGHRS; CDR2 reads YFSETQ. In DNA, the CDR3 is TGCGCCAGCAGCTTCTACGGTCCTGAGACAGGGTACCCCGGGGAGCTGTTTTTT. It translates to CASSFYGPETGYPGELFF.

The chain uses TRBV19 and TRBJ2-5, with D tentatively TRBD2 (5 bases). Between the trimmed V and J ends, which lost 5 bases and 8 bases, there was a span of 18 bases. This CDR3 comprises 14 residues. Germline V lookup: CDR1 LNHDA, CDR2 SQIVND (reference sequence). The CDR3 nucleotides are TGTGCCAGTAGTCCCACACCGGCGGGCAATACCCAGTACTTC. Encoded protein: CASSPTPAGNTQYF. The variable domain in full, with the rest retrieved from reference TRBV19 and TRBJ2-5, is DGGITQSPKYLFRKEGQNVTLSCEQNLNHDAMYWYRQDPGQGLRLIYYSQIVNDFQKGDIAEGYSVSREKKESFPLTVTSAQKNPTAFYLCASSPTPAGNTQYFGPGTRLLVL.

This rearrangement joins TRBV5-1 to TRBJ1-6; 8 bases align to TRBD1. Germline-derived CDR1 and CDR2 are SGHRS and YFSETQ. This CDR3 contains 14 residues. J gave up 8 bases and V 4 bases, and 5 bases lay outside the gene matches. Here the CDR3 DNA reads TGCGCCAGCAGCACACAGGGGGATGATTCACCCCTCCACTTT. It codes for CASSTQGDDSPLHF.

This sequence joins TRBV9 and TRBJ2-5; 9 positions agree with TRBD1. Losses at the gene ends were 4 bases for V and 1 base for J; bases not matched to a gene: 5. Looked up from germline, CDR1 is SGDLS and CDR2 is YYNGEE. This CDR3 comprises 15 residues. The CDR3 loop reads CASSPGQGIQETQYF. CDR3 coding DNA: TGTGCCAGCAGCCCGGGACAGGGAATCCAAGAGACCCAGTACTTC.

V gene TRBV9 combines with J gene TRBJ1-1, with no clear D. This CDR3 spans 12 amino acids. The V gene's germline CDR1 is SGDLS and CDR2 YYNGEE. Trimming removed 4 bases at V and 1 base at J, with 5 bases between. The CDR3 DNA reads TGTGCCAGCAGCTCCTGGAACACTGAAGCTTTCTTT. Protein: CASSSWNTEAFF.

The rearrangement links TRBV10-3 to TRBJ2-2, with a weak D call TRBD1 (6 bases). The CDR3 spans 16 residues. The germline V and J ends were trimmed by 10 bases and 0 bases, with 18 bases remaining between them. Germline loops: CDR1 ENHRY, CDR2 SYGVKD. The CDR3 DNA follows: TGTGCCACCACCCCAGGGGCGACATCGAACACCGGGGAGCTGTTTTTT. Amino acid sequence: CATTPGATSNTGELFF.

This chain uses TRBV7-9 with TRBJ2-2, with D perhaps TRBD1 (5 bases). The CDR3 has 16 residues. The germline gives CDR1 SEHNR, CDR2 FQNEAQ (reference sequence). V lost 0 bases to trimming and J lost 5 bases, with 13 bases between them. The CDR3: CASSLAGARRTGELFF. CDR3 bases: TGTGCCAGCAGCTTAGCTGGGGCTAGAAGGACCGGGGAGCTGTTTTTT.

The genes are TRBV6-5 and TRBJ2-2, with a weak D call TRBD2 (5 bases). CDR3 length: 15 residues. The V end was cut by 6 bases, the J end by 5 bases, with 16 bases between. The germline V gene has CDR1 MNHEY and CDR2 SVGAGI. The CDR3 bases are TGTGCCAGCAGAAGCGGCCCCCTTGTGACCGGGGAGCTGTTTTTT. Its protein is CASRSGPLVTGELFF.

The chain recombines TRBV9 with TRBJ2-7; D remains unclear. The V gene's germline CDR1 is SGDLS and CDR2 YYNGEE. Trimming cost V 0 bases and J 7 bases, with 11 bases left between them. CDR3 size: 13 residues. The CDR3 sequence is CASSVGAHREQYF. CDR3 coding DNA: TGTGCCAGCAGCGTAGGGGCCCATCGGGAGCAGTACTTC.

This chain links TRBV6-5 with TRBJ2-5, with D possibly being TRBD2 (5 bases). Trimming stripped 2 bases from V and 11 bases from J, with 15 bases between. This CDR3 has 13 amino acids. CDR1 is MNHEY and CDR2 is SVGAGI in the germline V gene. The CDR3 DNA follows: TGTGCCAGCAGTTACGGGCTGGAAAGGGAGCAGTACTTC. Translating gives CASSYGLEREQYF.

The chain links TRBV7-9 to TRBJ2-5; D is uncertain. V was trimmed by 5 bases and J by 3 bases, leaving 7 bases between them. This CDR3 contains 12 residues. Per germline, CDR1 SEHNR and CDR2 FQNEAQ (reference sequence). The CDR3 bases are TGTGCCAGCAGCCCCACAAAAGAGACCCAGTACTTC. Residues: CASSPTKETQYF.

J is TRBJ1-3 and V is TRBV9; TRBD1 is a possible D gene (5 bases). Germline values: CDR1 SGDLS, CDR2 YYNGEE. V was cut by 1 base and J by 0 bases, with 14 bases left in between. The CDR3 runs to 17 residues. This CDR3 is CASSVYDSGSSGNTIYF. CDR3 nucleotides: TGTGCCAGCAGCGTATACGACAGCGGGTCCTCTGGAAACACCATATATTTT.

CDR3 protein: CAIKRTGYEQYF. The CDR3 nucleotides read TGTGCCATAAAGAGGACAGGGTACGAGCAGTACTTC. The chain carries TRBV6-6 and TRBJ2-7, with TRBD1 matching 8 bases. The CDR3 extends over 12 amino acids. J was trimmed by 4 bases and V by 10 bases; bases with no gene match: 6. Germline assignment: CDR1 MNHNY and CDR2 SVGAGI (reference sequence).